These 2 T cell receptor beta chains originate from one sample sequenced in a study of T cells in women clearing cervical HPV infection. Assay used: immunoSEQ multiplex PCR; TCRdb lists only in-frame clones, some missing. This repertoire comprises roughly 36,000 clones; its ten largest clones make up under 10%. Sequenced material: blood buffy coat. All receptors derive from a woman between 18 and 75 years old with a cervical HPV16 infection that either progressed to CIN3+ or cleared (not recorded which).

Worth noting for this clone: The CDR3 end lies 3 residues beyond the end of the read and is filled in from the germline J gene. The chain links TRBV7-9 to TRBJ2-7, with 11 bases fitting TRBD2. Germline V CDR1 and CDR2: SEHNR, FQNEAQ (reference sequence). The J segment lost 6 bases and the V segment lost 1 base, leaving 2 bases of the junction unmatched. This CDR3 contains 14 residues. The covered CDR3 bases are TGTGCCAGCAGCTTAGAACTAGCGGGAGCCGAG. This codes for CASSLELAGAE. The entire CDR3 protein is CASSLELAGAEQYF.

On this clone itself: Mismatch with germline at one junction end may stem from a read error. The CDR3 end is not reached by the read, which stops 3 residues before it; the germline J gene fills it in. This chain uses TRBV2 with TRBJ2-2, with TRBD2 matching over 15 bases. The CDR3 contains 15 residues. Germline V gives CDR1 SNHLY, CDR2 FYNNEI. CDR3 sequence reads: CASRGLAGGPGGLFF. CDR3 DNA, as far as it was read: TGTGCCAGCAGGGGACTAGCGGGGGGCCCCGGGGGG.